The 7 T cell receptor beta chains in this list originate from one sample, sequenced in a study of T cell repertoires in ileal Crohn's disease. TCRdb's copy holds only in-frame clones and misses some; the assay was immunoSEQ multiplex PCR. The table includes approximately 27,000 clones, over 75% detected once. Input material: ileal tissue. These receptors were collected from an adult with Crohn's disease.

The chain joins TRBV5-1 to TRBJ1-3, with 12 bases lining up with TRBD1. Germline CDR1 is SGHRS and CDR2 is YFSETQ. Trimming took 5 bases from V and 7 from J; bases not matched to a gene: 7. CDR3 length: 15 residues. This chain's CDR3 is CASRSAGTGGNTIYF. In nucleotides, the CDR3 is TGCGCCAGCAGGTCGGCCGGGACAGGGGGCAACACCATATATTTT.

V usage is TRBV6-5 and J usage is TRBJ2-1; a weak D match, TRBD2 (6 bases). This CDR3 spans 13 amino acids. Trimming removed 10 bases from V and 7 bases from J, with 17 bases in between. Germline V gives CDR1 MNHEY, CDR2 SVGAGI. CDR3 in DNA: TGTGCCACCGGACTTTACGGGGGAAATGAGCAGTTCTTC. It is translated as CATGLYGGNEQFF.

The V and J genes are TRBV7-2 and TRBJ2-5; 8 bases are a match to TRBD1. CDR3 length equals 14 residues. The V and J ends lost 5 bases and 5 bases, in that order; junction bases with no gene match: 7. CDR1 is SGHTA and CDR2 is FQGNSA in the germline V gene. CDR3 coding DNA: TGTGCCAGCAGCACCCTCAGGGGGCCGGAGACCCAGTACTTC. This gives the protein CASSTLRGPETQYF.

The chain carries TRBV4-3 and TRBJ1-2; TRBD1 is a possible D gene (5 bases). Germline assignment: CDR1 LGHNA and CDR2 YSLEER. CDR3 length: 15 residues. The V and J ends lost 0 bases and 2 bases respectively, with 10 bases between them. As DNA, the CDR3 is TGCGCCAGCAGCCAAGAGGCGGGGGGGAACTATGGCTACACCTTC. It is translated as CASSQEAGGNYGYTF.

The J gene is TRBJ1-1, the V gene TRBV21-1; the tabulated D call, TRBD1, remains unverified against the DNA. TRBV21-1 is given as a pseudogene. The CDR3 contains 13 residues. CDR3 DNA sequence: TGTGCCAGCAGCTTTACAGGCGCCACTGAAGCTTTCTTT. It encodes CASSFTGATEAFF.

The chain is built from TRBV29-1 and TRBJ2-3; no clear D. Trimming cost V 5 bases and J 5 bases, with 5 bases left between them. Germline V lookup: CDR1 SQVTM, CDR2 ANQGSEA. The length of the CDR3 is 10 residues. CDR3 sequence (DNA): TGCAGCGTTTGGAGAGATACGCAGTATTTT. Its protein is CSVWRDTQYF.

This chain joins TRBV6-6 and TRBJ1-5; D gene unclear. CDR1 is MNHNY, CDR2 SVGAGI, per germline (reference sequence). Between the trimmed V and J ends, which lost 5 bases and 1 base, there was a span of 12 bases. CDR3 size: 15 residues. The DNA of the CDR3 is TGTGCCAGCAGTAACAGTCTTCTGAGCAATCAGCCCCAGCATTTT. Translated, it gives CASSNSLLSNQPQHF.